This T cell receptor beta chain was captured by sequencing in a study of T cell responses to AZD1222 COVID-19 vaccine. V trimming: 5 bases; J trimming: 6 bases; junction bases outside the gene matches: 12. Germline CDR1 is KGHSH and CDR2 is LQKENI. The CDR3 runs to 15 residues. This table comes from immunoSEQ multiplex PCR, and its TCRdb copy is limited to in-frame clones, with some not included. The sample has roughly 98,000 clones; about nine tenths are singletons. The gene calls are TRBV18 and TRBJ2-7, with 8 bases aligning to TRBD2. The origin of this receptor is an adult who received the AZD1222 COVID-19 vaccine. Sequencing was performed on peripheral blood, taken 28 days after the second AZD1222 dose. CDR3 protein: CASSYTLSGTSEQYF. In nucleotides, the CDR3 is TGTGCCAGCTCATATACCCTTAGCGGGACCTCCGAGCAGTACTTC.